A single sample is the source of the 16 T cell receptor beta chains below, sequenced in a study of graft-versus-host responses after intestinal transplantation (dated by TCRdb to the early 2020s). Libraries were prepared through the immunoSEQ multiplex PCR assay. TCRdb stores this immuneACCESS table with in-frame sequences only. Part of the clones is absent; in the studies checked, under half of the shortfall reflects unresolved V genes, and no reason is known for the rest. Here the sample has around 130,000 clones; approximately 92% occur a single time. The ten largest make up 0.16% of the sample. This specimen's time point label, per the study, means: cells obtained before transplantation from donor or recipient. The antigens these receptors bind are not known. Sequencing used unstimulated CD4+ T cells sorted from spleen or lymph node cells, obtained before intestinal transplant. The origin of the receptors is a human donor who received an intestinal transplant.

The chain uses TRBV6-6 and TRBJ2-6; D is ambiguous. Germline V CDR1 and CDR2: MNHNY, SVGAGI (reference sequence). V lost 2 bases, J lost 0 bases, and 5 bases lay in between. CDR3 size: 15 residues. This CDR3 is CASSYGNSGANVLTF. CDR3 DNA sequence: TGTGCCAGCAGTTACGGGAACTCTGGGGCCAACGTCCTGACTTTC.

This chain connects TRBV7-8 to TRBJ2-7, with D possibly called TRBD1 or TRBD2 (5 bases each). From germline, CDR1 is SGHVS and CDR2 FQNEAQ. Trimming shortened V by 2 bases and J by 2 bases, and 10 bases separated the two germline ends. The CDR3 consists of 14 residues. The CDR3 DNA reads as TGTGCCAGCAGCTTAAATGGGGGAACCTACGAGCAGTACTTC. Translating it yields CASSLNGGTYEQYF. Supplemented by reference TRBV7-8 and TRBJ2-7, the full variable domain reads GAGVSQSPRYKVAKRGQDVALRCDPISGHVSLFWYQQALGQGPEFLTYFQNEAQLDKSGLPSDRFFAERPEGSVSTLKIQRTQQEDSAVYLCASSLNGGTYEQYFGPGTRLTVT.

The chain carries TRBV30 and TRBJ2-2; possibly TRBD2 for D (6 bases). The CDR3 extends over 15 amino acids. V was trimmed by 3 bases and J by 3 bases, leaving 14 bases between them. The V gene's germline CDR1 is GTSNPN and CDR2 SVGIG (reference sequence). CDR3 DNA sequence: TGTGCCTGGAGGTATATGGGGGGAGACACCGGGGAGCTGTTTTTT. This sequence encodes CAWRYMGGDTGELFF.

The V call is TRBV6-1, the J call TRBJ2-5; D is undetermined. With 2 bases removed from V and 1 base from J, the gap between germline ends came to 8 bases. CDR1 and CDR2 from the germline V gene are MNHNS and SASEGT. The CDR3 length is 14 residues. The CDR3 bases are TGTGCCAGCAGTGAACAGGTATTCCAAGAGACCCAGTACTTC. As protein: CASSEQVFQETQYF.

The rearrangement links TRBV4-1 to TRBJ1-3; D unresolved. The CDR3 contains 15 residues. CDR1 and CDR2 from the germline V gene are MGHRA and YSYEKL. The V gene lost 1 base and the J gene lost 0 bases, with 7 bases spanning the gap. The chain's CDR3 is CASSQVGLSGNTIYF. The CDR3, as DNA: TGCGCCAGCAGCCAAGTTGGCCTCTCTGGAAACACCATATATTTT.

The chain has TRBV7-9 and TRBJ1-1, with D possibly matching TRBD1 (5 bases). Germline CDR1 reads SEHNR; CDR2 reads FQNEAQ (reference sequence). Trimming cost V 3 bases and J 1 base, with 9 bases left between them. This CDR3 has 14 amino acids. CDR3 DNA: TGTGCCAGCAGCTTGGGGGAGGAGAACACTGAAGCTTTCTTT. Translated: CASSLGEENTEAFF.

This chain joins TRBV6-5 and TRBJ2-7; TRBD2 matches 7 bases. Germline V gene data show CDR1 as MNHEY and CDR2 as SVGAGI. J lost 2 bases, V lost 6 bases, and 10 bases had no gene match. This CDR3 is built from 15 residues. CDR3 in amino acids: CASSPGGTVPYEQYF. CDR3 DNA: TGTGCCAGCAGCCCCGGGGGGACTGTACCCTACGAGCAGTACTTC.

The gene calls are TRBV7-2 and TRBJ1-4, with D unclear. The CDR3 is made up of 14 amino acids. V gave up 1 base and J gave up 8 bases, with 11 bases separating them. Germline V gene sequence: CDR1 SGHTA, CDR2 FQGNSA. Here the CDR3 DNA reads TGTGCCAGCAGCTTAGGTCTGGCAGTCGAAAAACTGTTTTTT. Translating gives CASSLGLAVEKLFF.

The chain is built from TRBV27 and TRBJ2-7; D might be TRBD1 (5 bases). The V gene's germline CDR1 is MNHEY and CDR2 SMNVEV (reference sequence). The CDR3 is made up of 15 amino acids. V was shortened by 6 bases and J by 7 bases, with 22 bases between the two germline ends. The CDR3 nucleotides are TGTGCCAGCAGAATTCGTCAGGGTCCTGTGGGGGAGCAGTACTTC. The encoded protein is CASRIRQGPVGEQYF.

The chain has TRBV6-5 and TRBJ2-3; TRBD2 aligns across 8 bases. V shed 0 bases and J 8 bases; nucleotides not matched to a gene: 10. Germline CDR1 MNHEY, CDR2 SVGAGI. The CDR3 sequence is 16 residues long. In DNA, the CDR3 is TGTGCCAGCAGTTACTCGATCTCGGGACTAGGGGTTACGCAGTATTTT. Its translation is CASSYSISGLGVTQYF.

The rearrangement joins TRBV7-6 to TRBJ2-1; D unclear. The CDR3 runs 13 residues. Per germline, CDR1 SGHVS and CDR2 FNYEAQ. The V gene lost 8 bases and the J gene lost 4 bases, with 12 bases spanning the gap. CDR3 in DNA: TGTGCCAGCGGAATAGGGTCTTACAATGAGCAGTTCTTC. Translated: CASGIGSYNEQFF. The whole variable domain, remainder taken from reference TRBV7-6 and TRBJ2-1, is GAGVSQSPRYKVTKRGQDVALRCDPISGHVSLYWYRQALGQGPEFLTYFNYEAQQDKSGLPNDRFSAERPEGSISTLTIQRTEQRDSAMYRCASGIGSYNEQFFGPGTRLTVL.

The chain links TRBV11-2 to TRBJ1-1; D unclear. The CDR3 consists of 13 residues. V was shortened by 1 base and J by 1 base, with 4 bases between the two germline ends. Germline CDR1 is SGHAT and CDR2 is FQNNGV. The CDR3 spells CASSLGGNTEAFF. Here the CDR3 DNA reads TGTGCCAGCAGCTTAGGGGGGAACACTGAAGCTTTCTTT. The full variable domain, its missing parts supplied by reference TRBV11-2 and TRBJ1-1, is EAGVAQSPRYKIIEKRQSVAFWCNPISGHATLYWYQQILGQGPKLLIQFQNNGVVDDSQLPKDRFSAERLKGVDSTLKIQPAKLEDSAVYLCASSLGGNTEAFFGQGTRLTVV.

The rearrangement uses TRBV6-5 and TRBJ2-7; the D is unclear. The CDR3 totals 15 residues. Deletions cut 0 bases from V and 5 bases from J, with 14 bases between. The germline CDR1 and CDR2 sequences are MNHEY and SVGAGI. The CDR3 sequence is CASSYSYRKMDEQYF. In DNA, the CDR3 is TGTGCCAGCAGTTACTCTTACAGAAAGATGGACGAGCAGTACTTC.

J is TRBJ1-3 and V is TRBV7-8, with D possibly matching TRBD1 (6 bases). V lost 1 base and J 4 bases, leaving 8 bases between the germline ends. The CDR3 is made up of 14 amino acids. CDR1 and CDR2 from the germline V gene are SGHVS and FQNEAQ. This CDR3 reads CASSLGQGGNTIYF. The CDR3 coding sequence is TGTGCCAGCAGCTTAGGGCAGGGGGGAAACACCATATATTTT.

The chain has TRBV19 and TRBJ2-1; D unclear. The ends were cut back, 7 bases at V and 2 bases at J, with 9 bases in the middle. The CDR3 covers 13 residues. The V gene's germline CDR1 is LNHDA and CDR2 SQIVND (reference sequence). For the CDR3, the DNA is TGTGCCAGTACGGACGGAACCTACAATGAGCAGTTCTTC. Protein sequence: CASTDGTYNEQFF.

The gene calls are TRBV6-1 and TRBJ1-1; 7 bases line up with TRBD1. This CDR3 region has 14 residues. The V gene's germline CDR1 is MNHNS and CDR2 SASEGT. Losses at the gene ends were 7 bases for V and 1 base for J; bases not matched to a gene: 6. In nucleotides, the CDR3 is TGTGCCAGCACGAGGGACAGCCAGAACACTGAAGCTTTCTTT. As protein: CASTRDSQNTEAFF.